These T cell receptor beta chains were read from a single sample in a study of a mutant IDH1 vaccine in newly diagnosed glioma. What these receptors recognize is not known. Assay: immunoSEQ multiplex PCR; the TCRdb copy retains only in-frame clones and omits some. The sample lists roughly 60,000 clones; approximately 79% were seen once. The sample in question was PBMCs, obtained from a glioma patient whose treatment included an IDH1 peptide vaccine. The source is a woman aged 50 to 60 with glioma. Each CDR3 is given with its conserved first and last residue. The D gene is left open where the match is weak. Clone sizes are given selectively: once, few, many, or a class where the clone is expanded.

CDR3 protein	CDR3 DNA	clone size	J gene	CDR3 length	D gene	V gene
CASSERGLDQPQHF	TGTGCCAGCAGTGAAAGGGGACTCGACCAGCCCCAGCATTTT	.	TRBJ1-5	14	.	TRBV6-1
CASSPPGSYNEQFF	TGTGCCAGCAGCCCCCCCGGCTCCTACAATGAGCAGTTCTTC	.	TRBJ2-1	14	.	TRBV7-2
CASSVHRTSGGYEQYF	TGTGCCAGCAGTGTCCACCGGACTAGCGGGGGGTACGAGCAGTACTTC	.	TRBJ2-7	16	TRBD2	TRBV2
CASSESGQGAWGYTF	TGTGCCAGCAGTGAATCGGGACAGGGGGCCTGGGGCTACACCTTC	once	TRBJ1-2	15	TRBD1	TRBV2
CASSLIAGPTYEQYF	TGTGCCAGCAGCCTCATAGCTGGCCCCACCTACGAGCAGTACTTC	.	TRBJ2-7	15	.	TRBV14
CASSSPDRGYEQYF	TGCGCCAGCAGCTCACCGGACAGGGGATACGAGCAGTACTTC	.	TRBJ2-7	14	TRBD1	TRBV5-1
CASSQGDYGYTF	TGTGCCAGCAGTCAGGGTGACTATGGCTACACCTTC	.	TRBJ1-2	12	.	TRBV6-6
CASSPEQGIHSPLHF	TGTGCCAGCAGCCCTGAACAGGGGATTCATTCACCCCTCCACTTT	.	TRBJ1-6	15	TRBD1	TRBV6-5
CASRSGTGGDGYTF	TGTGCCAGCAGGTCCGGGACAGGGGGCGATGGCTACACCTTC	few	TRBJ1-2	14	TRBD1	TRBV6-1
CASSRTSGGADTQYF	TGTGCCAGCAGCCGGACTAGCGGGGGGGCAGATACGCAGTATTTT	.	TRBJ2-3	15	TRBD2	TRBV5-6
CSAKGFGNTGELFF	TGCAGCGCAAAGGGGTTTGGGAACACCGGGGAGCTGTTTTTT	.	TRBJ2-2	14	.	TRBV29-1
CASSFVRPQGGNTIYF	TGTGCCAGCAGTTTCGTCCGCCCTCAGGGAGGGAACACCATATATTTT	.	TRBJ1-3	16	.	TRBV28
CASSLNRGGTQYF	TGTGCCAGCAGCCTCAACAGGGGGGGGACCCAGTACTTC	once	TRBJ2-5	13	.	TRBV7-2
CASRLTGQQPQHF	TGTGCCAGCAGGCTGACAGGGCAGCAGCCCCAGCATTTT	.	TRBJ1-5	13	TRBD1	TRBV2
CASAAGTSGGAGQYF	TGCGCCAGCGCCGCCGGGACTAGCGGGGGGGCAGGGCAGTACTTC	.	TRBJ2-7	15	TRBD2	TRBV10-2
CATSTDRGYYGYTF	TGTGCCACCAGCACGGACAGGGGCTACTATGGCTACACCTTC	.	TRBJ1-2	14	TRBD1	TRBV15
CASSLQGGNEQYF	TGTGCCAGCAGCTTACAGGGGGGGAACGAGCAGTACTTC	once	TRBJ2-7	13	.	TRBV11-1
CASSPKAGLNEKLFF	TGTGCCAGCAGCCCTAAGGCGGGCTTAAATGAAAAACTGTTTTTT	.	TRBJ1-4	15	.	TRBV7-2
CASSPRDRGPLNYGYTF	TGTGCCAGCAGCCCACGTGACAGGGGGCCTCTTAACTATGGCTACACCTTC	.	TRBJ1-2	17	TRBD1	TRBV13
CASSLTVANTEAFF	TGTGCCAGCAGCCTGACAGTAGCAAACACTGAAGCTTTCTTT	.	TRBJ1-1	14	.	TRBV9
CASSPGQGFLGQYF	TGTGCCAGCAGCCCGGGACAGGGTTTCTTAGGGCAGTACTTC	.	TRBJ2-7	14	TRBD1	TRBV11-2
CASSFGGGKSTDTQYF	TGTGCCAGCAGCTTCGGAGGAGGGAAAAGCACAGATACGCAGTATTTT	.	TRBJ2-3	16	.	TRBV5-4
CASSPTGGANQPQHF	TGTGCCAGCAGCCCGACAGGGGGGGCGAATCAGCCCCAGCATTTT	once	TRBJ1-5	15	TRBD1	TRBV7-8
CASSLPGQGGNTEAFF	TGTGCCAGCAGTTTACCGGGACAGGGGGGGAACACTGAAGCTTTCTTT	once	TRBJ1-1	16	TRBD1	TRBV27
CASSRTGGSNQPQHF	TGTGCCAGCAGTCGTACAGGGGGAAGCAATCAGCCCCAGCATTTT	.	TRBJ1-5	15	TRBD1	TRBV6-5
CASSLLSGLNEKLFF	TGTGCCAGCAGCTTATTGTCTGGGCTTAATGAAAAACTGTTTTTT	.	TRBJ1-4	15	.	TRBV7-9
CASSFLERETQYF	TGTGCCAGCAGCTTTTTGGAGAGAGAGACCCAGTACTTC	.	TRBJ2-5	13	.	TRBV11-2
CASSYTLTGGQETQYF	TGTGCCAGCAGTTACACCCTGACAGGGGGCCAAGAGACCCAGTACTTC	.	TRBJ2-5	16	TRBD1	TRBV6-5
CASSAEGGEAFF	TGTGCCAGCAGTGCCGAGGGAGGTGAAGCTTTCTTT	.	TRBJ1-1	12	.	TRBV6-6
CASKGGETQYF	TGTGCCAGCAAGGGAGGAGAGACCCAGTACTTC	.	TRBJ2-5	11	.	TRBV2
CASRGTGAGANVLTF	TGTGCCAGCAGGGGAACAGGGGCTGGGGCCAACGTCCTGACTTTC	.	TRBJ2-6	15	TRBD1	TRBV2
CASSLRGTFTDTQYF	TGTGCCAGCAGCTTGCGGGGGACCTTCACAGATACGCAGTATTTT	.	TRBJ2-3	15	TRBD2	TRBV11-3
CASRGGSSNQPQHF	TGTGCCAGCAGGGGGGGCAGTAGCAATCAGCCCCAGCATTTT	.	TRBJ1-5	14	.	TRBV25-1
CASSEGLGGVSTDTQYF	TGTGCCAGCAGTGAAGGCCTCGGGGGGGTTAGCACAGATACGCAGTATTTT	.	TRBJ2-3	17	TRBD2	TRBV6-1
CASSLGQGIPQPQHF	TGTGCCAGCAGCTTGGGACAGGGGATCCCGCAGCCCCAGCATTTT	.	TRBJ1-5	15	TRBD1	TRBV5-6
CASSLSAGTYNEQFF	TGCGCCAGCAGCTTGTCAGCGGGGACATACAATGAGCAGTTCTTC	.	TRBJ2-1	15	.	TRBV5-1
CASSWVGRGEAFF	TGTGCCAGCAGTTGGGTCGGCCGGGGCGAAGCTTTCTTT	.	TRBJ1-1	13	.	TRBV28
CASSGYRSNTEAFF	TGTGCCAGCAGTGGGTACCGTTCGAACACTGAAGCTTTCTTT	.	TRBJ1-1	14	.	TRBV25-1
CSARRLDIQYF	TGCAGTGCTAGGAGACTCGACATTCAGTACTTC	.	TRBJ2-4	11	.	TRBV20-1
CASSKGLPNVLTF	TGTGCCAGCAGCAAGGGGCTGCCCAACGTCCTGACTTTC	.	TRBJ2-6	13	.	TRBV7-8
CASSLADQGSDTQYF	TGCGCCAGCAGCTTGGCGGATCAGGGGTCAGATACGCAGTATTTT	.	TRBJ2-3	15	.	TRBV5-1
CASSEEARSLRAFF	TGTGCCAGCAGTGAAGAGGCTCGCTCTCTTAGAGCTTTCTTT	once	TRBJ1-1	14	.	TRBV6-1
CASSLGWGEQFF	TGTGCCAGCAGCTTGGGCTGGGGTGAGCAGTTCTTC	.	TRBJ2-1	12	.	TRBV5-8
CASSTTSIGEQFF	TGTGCCAGTAGTACGACTAGCATCGGGGAGCAGTTCTTC	.	TRBJ2-1	13	TRBD2	TRBV19
CASSLTDYEQYF	TGTGCCAGCAGCTTGACAGACTACGAGCAGTACTTC	.	TRBJ2-7	12	.	TRBV5-8
CASSQRTGGYGYTF	TGTGCCAGTAGTCAAAGGACAGGGGGCTATGGCTACACCTTC	.	TRBJ1-2	14	TRBD1	TRBV19
CASSPVLGLAGIEETQYF	TGCGCCAGCAGCCCGGTCCTGGGACTAGCGGGGATTGAAGAGACCCAGTACTTC	.	TRBJ2-5	18	TRBD2	TRBV4-3
CASSPEWTDGNQPQHF	TGTGCCAGCTCACCAGAATGGACAGACGGCAATCAGCCCCAGCATTTT	.	TRBJ1-5	16	.	TRBV18
CAWSLGERQPQHF	TGTGCCTGGTCCTTAGGAGAACGGCAGCCCCAGCATTTT	.	TRBJ1-5	13	.	TRBV30
CATTGQRTWEQYF	TGTGCCACCACAGGACAGCGGACCTGGGAGCAGTACTTC	.	TRBJ2-7	13	.	TRBV15
CASRPEEVLTEAFF	TGTGCCAGCAGACCCGAGGAGGTACTCACTGAAGCTTTCTTT	few	TRBJ1-1	14	.	TRBV6-5
CASSVEGRATGELFF	TGTGCCAGCAGCGTAGAAGGCAGGGCCACCGGGGAGCTGTTTTTT	.	TRBJ2-2	15	.	TRBV9
CASSVVGATGELFF	TGTGCCAGCAGCGTTGTAGGGGCCACCGGGGAGCTGTTTTTT	.	TRBJ2-2	14	.	TRBV9
CASSYTRTGGSHGYTF	TGTGCCAGCAGTTACACAAGGACAGGGGGCAGCCATGGCTACACCTTC	.	TRBJ1-2	16	TRBD1	TRBV6-5
CATSEALGGLLQPQHF	TGTGCCACCAGCGAGGCTTTGGGAGGGCTTTTACAGCCCCAGCATTTT	once	TRBJ1-5	16	.	TRBV15